This T cell receptor beta chain originates from a study of memory CD4+ T cells and cytomegalovirus serostatus. Study in general: This sample comes from healthy Belgian adults, about 10 CMV seropositive, around 26 seronegative. Study-level points and caveats: Suggested: most of the CMV-linked TCR signature lies in CD4+ memory cells.

Single viable CD3+CD4+CD8-CD45RO+ cells were sorted as the memory CD4+ T cells. After thawing, CD4+ T cells were positively selected. On this clone: Its target is unknown.

Per the authors' pipeline: Out-of-frame sequences were removed, leaving 2,000,000 or so distinct TCRbeta sequences. Assay: immunoSEQ multiplex PCR; the TCRdb copy retains only in-frame clones and omits some. V, J and clone size were drawn from that table, and D and trimming were deduced from the DNA. The sample comprises over 75,000 clones, under 90% of which are singletons, and 3.6% rests with the top ten. CDR1 is PRHDT, CDR2 FYEKMQ, per germline (reference sequence). This CDR3 has 15 residues. Trimming removed 7 bases at V and 0 bases at J, with 14 bases between. This clonotype originated in an adult in good health and CMV-seropositive. The rearrangement links TRBV13 to TRBJ2-3; tentative D call: TRBD2 (5 bases). Source material: memory CD4+ T cells from blood. The CDR3 spells CASKERRLSTDTQYF. In nucleotides, the CDR3 is TGTGCCAGCAAGGAGCGGAGACTTAGCACAGATACGCAGTATTTT.